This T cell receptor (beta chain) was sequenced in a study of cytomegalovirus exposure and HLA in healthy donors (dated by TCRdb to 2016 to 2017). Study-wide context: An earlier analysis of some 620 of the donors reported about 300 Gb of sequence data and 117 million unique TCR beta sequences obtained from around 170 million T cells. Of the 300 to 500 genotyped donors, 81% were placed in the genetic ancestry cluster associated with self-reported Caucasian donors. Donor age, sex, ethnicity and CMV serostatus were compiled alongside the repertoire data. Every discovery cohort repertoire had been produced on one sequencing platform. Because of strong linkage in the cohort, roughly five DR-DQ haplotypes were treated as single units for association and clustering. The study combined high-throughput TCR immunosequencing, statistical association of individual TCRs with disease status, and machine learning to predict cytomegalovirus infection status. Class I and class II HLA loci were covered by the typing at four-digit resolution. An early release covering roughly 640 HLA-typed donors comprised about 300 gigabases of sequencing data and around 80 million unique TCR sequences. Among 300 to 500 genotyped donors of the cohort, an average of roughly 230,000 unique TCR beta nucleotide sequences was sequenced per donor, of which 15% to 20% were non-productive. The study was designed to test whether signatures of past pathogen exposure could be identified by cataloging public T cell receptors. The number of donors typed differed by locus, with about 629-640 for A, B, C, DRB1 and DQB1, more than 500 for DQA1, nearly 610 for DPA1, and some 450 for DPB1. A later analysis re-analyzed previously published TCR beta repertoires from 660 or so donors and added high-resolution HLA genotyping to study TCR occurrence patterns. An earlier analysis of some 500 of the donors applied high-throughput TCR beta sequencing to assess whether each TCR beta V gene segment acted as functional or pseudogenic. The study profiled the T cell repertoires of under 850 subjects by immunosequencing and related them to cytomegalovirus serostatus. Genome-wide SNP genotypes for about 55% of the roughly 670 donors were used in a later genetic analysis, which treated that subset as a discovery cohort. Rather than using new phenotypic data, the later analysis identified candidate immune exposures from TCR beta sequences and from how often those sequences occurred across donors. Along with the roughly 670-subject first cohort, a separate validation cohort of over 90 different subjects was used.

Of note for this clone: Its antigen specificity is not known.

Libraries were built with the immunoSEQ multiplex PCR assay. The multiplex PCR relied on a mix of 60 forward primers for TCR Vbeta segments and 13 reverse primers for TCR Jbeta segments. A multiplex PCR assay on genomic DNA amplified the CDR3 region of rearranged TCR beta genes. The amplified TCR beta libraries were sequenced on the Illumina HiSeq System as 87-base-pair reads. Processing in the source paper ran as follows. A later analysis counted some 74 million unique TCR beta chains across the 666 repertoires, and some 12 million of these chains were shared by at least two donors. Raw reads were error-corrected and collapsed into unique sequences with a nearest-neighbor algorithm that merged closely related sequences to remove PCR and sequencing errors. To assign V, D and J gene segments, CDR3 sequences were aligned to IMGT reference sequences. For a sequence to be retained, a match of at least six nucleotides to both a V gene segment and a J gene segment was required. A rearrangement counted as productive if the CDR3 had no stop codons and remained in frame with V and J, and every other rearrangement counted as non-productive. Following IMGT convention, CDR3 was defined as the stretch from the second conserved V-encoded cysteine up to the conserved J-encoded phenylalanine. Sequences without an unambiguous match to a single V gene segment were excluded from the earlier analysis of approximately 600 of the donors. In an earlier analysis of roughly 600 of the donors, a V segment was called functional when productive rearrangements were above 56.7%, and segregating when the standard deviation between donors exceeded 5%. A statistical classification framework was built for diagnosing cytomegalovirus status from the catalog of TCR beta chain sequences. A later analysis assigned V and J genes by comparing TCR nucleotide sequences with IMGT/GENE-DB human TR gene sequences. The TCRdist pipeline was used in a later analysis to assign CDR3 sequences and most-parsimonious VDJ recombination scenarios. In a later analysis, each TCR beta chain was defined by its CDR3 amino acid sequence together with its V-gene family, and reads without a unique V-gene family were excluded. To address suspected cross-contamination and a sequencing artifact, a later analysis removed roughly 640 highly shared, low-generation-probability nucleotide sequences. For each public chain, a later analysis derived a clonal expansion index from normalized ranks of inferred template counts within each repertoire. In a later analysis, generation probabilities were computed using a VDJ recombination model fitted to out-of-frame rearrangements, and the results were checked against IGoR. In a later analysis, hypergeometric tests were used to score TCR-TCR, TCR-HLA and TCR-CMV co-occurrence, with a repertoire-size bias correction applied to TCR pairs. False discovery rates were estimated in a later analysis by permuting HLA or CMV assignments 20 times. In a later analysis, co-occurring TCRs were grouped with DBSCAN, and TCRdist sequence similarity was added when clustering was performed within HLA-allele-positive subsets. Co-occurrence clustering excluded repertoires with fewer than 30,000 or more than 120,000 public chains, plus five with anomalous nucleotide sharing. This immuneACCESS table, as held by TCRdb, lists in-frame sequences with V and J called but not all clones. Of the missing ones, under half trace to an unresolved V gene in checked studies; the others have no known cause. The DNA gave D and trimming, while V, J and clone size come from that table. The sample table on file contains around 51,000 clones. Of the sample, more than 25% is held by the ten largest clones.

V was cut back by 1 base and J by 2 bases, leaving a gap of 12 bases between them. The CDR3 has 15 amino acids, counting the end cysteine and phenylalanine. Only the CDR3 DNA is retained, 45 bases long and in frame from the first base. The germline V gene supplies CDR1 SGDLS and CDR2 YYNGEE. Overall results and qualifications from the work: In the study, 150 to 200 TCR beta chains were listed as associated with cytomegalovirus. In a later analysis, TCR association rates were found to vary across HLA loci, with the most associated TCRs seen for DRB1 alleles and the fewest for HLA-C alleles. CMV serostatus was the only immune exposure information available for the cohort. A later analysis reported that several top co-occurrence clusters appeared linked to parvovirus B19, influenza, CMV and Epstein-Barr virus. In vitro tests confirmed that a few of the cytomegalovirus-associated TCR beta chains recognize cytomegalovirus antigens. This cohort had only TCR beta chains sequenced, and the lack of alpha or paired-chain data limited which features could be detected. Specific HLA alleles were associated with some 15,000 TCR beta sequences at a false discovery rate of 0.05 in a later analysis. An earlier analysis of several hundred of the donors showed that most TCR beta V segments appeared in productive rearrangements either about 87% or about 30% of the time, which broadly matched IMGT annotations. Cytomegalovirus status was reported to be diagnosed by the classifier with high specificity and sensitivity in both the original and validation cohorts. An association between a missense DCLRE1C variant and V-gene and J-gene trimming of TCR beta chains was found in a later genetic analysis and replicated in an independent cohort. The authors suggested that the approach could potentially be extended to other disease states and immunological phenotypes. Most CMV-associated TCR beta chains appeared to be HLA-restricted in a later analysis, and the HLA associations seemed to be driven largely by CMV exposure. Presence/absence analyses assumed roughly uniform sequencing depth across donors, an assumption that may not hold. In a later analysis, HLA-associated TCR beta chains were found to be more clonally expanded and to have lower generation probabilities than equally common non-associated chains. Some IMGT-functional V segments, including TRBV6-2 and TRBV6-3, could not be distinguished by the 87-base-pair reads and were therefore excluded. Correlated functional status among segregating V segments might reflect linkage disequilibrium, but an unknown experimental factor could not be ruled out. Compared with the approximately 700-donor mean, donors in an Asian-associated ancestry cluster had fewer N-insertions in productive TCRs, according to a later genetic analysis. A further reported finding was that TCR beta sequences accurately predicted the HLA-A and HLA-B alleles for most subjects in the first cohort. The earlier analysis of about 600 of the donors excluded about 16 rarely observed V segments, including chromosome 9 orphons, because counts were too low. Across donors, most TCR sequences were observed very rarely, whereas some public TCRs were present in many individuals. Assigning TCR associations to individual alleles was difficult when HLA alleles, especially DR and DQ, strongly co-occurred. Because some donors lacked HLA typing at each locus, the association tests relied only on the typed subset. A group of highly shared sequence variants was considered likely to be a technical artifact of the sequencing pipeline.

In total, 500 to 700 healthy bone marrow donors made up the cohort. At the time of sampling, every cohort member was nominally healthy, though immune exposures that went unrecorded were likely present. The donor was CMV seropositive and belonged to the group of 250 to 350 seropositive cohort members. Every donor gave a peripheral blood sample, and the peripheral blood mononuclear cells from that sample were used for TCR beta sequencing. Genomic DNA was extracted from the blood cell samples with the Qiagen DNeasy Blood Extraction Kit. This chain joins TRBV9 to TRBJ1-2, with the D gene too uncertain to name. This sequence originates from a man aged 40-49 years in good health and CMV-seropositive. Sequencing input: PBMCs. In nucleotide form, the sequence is TGTGCCAGCAGCGTATCTGGTGGGCAGAACTATGGCTACACCTTC. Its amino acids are CASSVSGGQNYGYTF.